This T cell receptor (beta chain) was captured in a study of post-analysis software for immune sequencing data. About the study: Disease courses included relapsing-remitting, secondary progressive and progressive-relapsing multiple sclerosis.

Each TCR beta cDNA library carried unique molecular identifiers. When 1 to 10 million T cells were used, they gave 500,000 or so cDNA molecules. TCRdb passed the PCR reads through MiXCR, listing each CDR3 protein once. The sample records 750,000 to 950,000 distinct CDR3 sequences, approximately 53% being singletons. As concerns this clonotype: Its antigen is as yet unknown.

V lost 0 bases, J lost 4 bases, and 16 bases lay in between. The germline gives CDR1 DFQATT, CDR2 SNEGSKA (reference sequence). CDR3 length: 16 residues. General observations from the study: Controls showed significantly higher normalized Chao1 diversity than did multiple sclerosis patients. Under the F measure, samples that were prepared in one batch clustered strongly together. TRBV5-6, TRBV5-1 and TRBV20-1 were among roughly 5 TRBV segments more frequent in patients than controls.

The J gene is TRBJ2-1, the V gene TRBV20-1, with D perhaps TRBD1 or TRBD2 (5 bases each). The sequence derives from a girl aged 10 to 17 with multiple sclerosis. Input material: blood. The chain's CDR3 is CSARDPRGARYNEQFF. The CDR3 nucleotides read TGCAGTGCTAGAGATCCGAGAGGGGCGCGATACAATGAGCAGTTCTTC.